This T cell receptor beta chain was identified during a study of OX40 agonist ivuxolimab in advanced cancers. Libraries were prepared by immunoSEQ multiplex PCR; TCRdb keeps only in-frame clonotypes and omits some of them. The table records tens of thousands of clones, approximately 77% of them present only once. The source material was CD4+ or CD8+ T cells sorted from blood, sampled in a trial of the OX40 agonist ivuxolimab. The origin of this receptor is an adult with an advanced solid tumor such as melanoma, head and neck, liver or kidney cancer.

The CDR3 is CASSEASGGTGELFF. The CDR3 coding sequence is TGTGCCAGTAGTGAAGCTAGCGGAGGTACCGGGGAGCTGTTTTTT. The chain is built from TRBV19 and TRBJ2-2; 7 bases line up with TRBD2. Germline V gives CDR1 LNHDA, CDR2 SQIVND (reference sequence). After removal of 5 bases from V and 5 bases from J, the junction contained 8 bases not matched to a gene. The CDR3 consists of 15 residues.